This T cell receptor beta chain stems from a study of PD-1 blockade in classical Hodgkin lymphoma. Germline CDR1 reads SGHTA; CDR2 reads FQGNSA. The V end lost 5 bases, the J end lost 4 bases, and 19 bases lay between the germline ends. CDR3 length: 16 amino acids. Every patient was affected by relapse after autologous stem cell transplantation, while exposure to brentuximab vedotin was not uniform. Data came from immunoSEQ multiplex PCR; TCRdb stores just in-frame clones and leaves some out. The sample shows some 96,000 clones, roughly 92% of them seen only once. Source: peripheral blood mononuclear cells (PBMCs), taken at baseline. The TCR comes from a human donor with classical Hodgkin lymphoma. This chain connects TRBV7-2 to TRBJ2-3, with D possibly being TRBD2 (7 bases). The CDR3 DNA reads TGTGCCAGCAGCCCGGGCTGGGAGGGGGTGGCAGATACGCAGTATTTT. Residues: CASSPGWEGVADTQYF.